These 14 T cell receptor beta chains were sequenced from one sample in a study of blood T cells in healthy people across ages. Next came a second PCR, run for about 7 to 12 cycles, which used a sample-barcoded 5' primer along with a J-beta primer mix. TCRdb re-called the 5' RACE reads with MiXCR, one entry per CDR3 protein. The repertoire includes around 1.5 million distinct CDR3 sequences, 30% to 35% of them detected once, and about 10% sits in the top ten. The sequencing input was blood. Receptors originate from a woman under 40 in good health.

The chain carries TRBV29-1 and TRBJ2-5; D gene ambiguous. Germline-derived CDR1 and CDR2 are SQVTM and ANQGSEA. CDR3 length: 13 amino acids. The germline V and J ends were trimmed by 3 bases and 5 bases, with 13 bases remaining between them. The CDR3 region has the DNA TGCAGCGTTGAGAGCAACGACGAGGAGACCCAGTACTTC. Translating it yields CSVESNDEETQYF.

The chain joins TRBV30 to TRBJ2-3, with a possible D match to TRBD1 (6 bases). Between the trimmed V and J ends, which lost 2 bases and 6 bases, there was a span of 18 bases. Germline loops: CDR1 GTSNPN, CDR2 SVGIG (reference sequence). The CDR3 contains 15 residues. CDR3 sequence: CAWSQGFSGRDTQYF. CDR3 in DNA: TGTGCCTGGAGTCAGGGGTTTAGTGGACGGGATACGCAGTATTTT.

J is TRBJ2-7 and V is TRBV20-1; 12 nucleotides line up with TRBD1. The DNA matches TRBJ2-4 better at its end, which makes the J call doubtful. This CDR3 has 15 amino acids. From germline, CDR1 is DFQATT and CDR2 SNEGSKA (reference sequence). The CDR3 is CSASPGTGGLDIQYF. The CDR3 DNA follows: TGCAGTGCTAGTCCTGGGACAGGGGGCTTGGACATTCAGTACTTC.

This clonotype appeared a few times. This rearrangement joins TRBV12-3 or TRBV12-4 to TRBJ2-2, with D tentatively TRBD2 (7 bases). The V end was cut by 7 bases, the J end by 5 bases, with 14 bases between. The CDR3 totals 14 residues. The CDR3 coding sequence is TGTGCCAGCACTGGGGGGGCAATAACCGGGGAGCTGTTTTTT. This translates into CASTGGAITGELFF.

The V gene is TRBV20-1, the J gene TRBJ2-1; 9 bases line up with TRBD2. The V gene's germline CDR1 is DFQATT and CDR2 SNEGSKA (reference sequence). The J segment lost 7 bases and the V segment lost 3 bases, leaving 13 bases of the junction unmatched. The CDR3 is 16 amino acids. The CDR3 sequence: CSASILAGRSVNEQFF. The CDR3 coding sequence is TGCAGTGCTAGTATTCTAGCGGGGAGGAGTGTTAATGAGCAGTTCTTC.

In its sample, this clonotype was seen a few times. V and J are TRBV7-8 and TRBJ1-5; the D is unclear. The V gene's germline CDR1 is SGHVS and CDR2 FQNEAQ. Trimming shortened V by 1 base and J by 6 bases, and 7 bases separated the two germline ends. The CDR3 totals 13 residues. CDR3 DNA sequence: TGTGCCAGCAGCTTAGTGGTCGGTCAGCCCCAGCATTTT. It codes for CASSLVVGQPQHF.

The chain employs TRBV29-1 and TRBJ1-2, with D possibly being TRBD1 (6 bases). Trimming pared 5 bases from V and 4 bases from J, leaving 17 bases between. The V gene's germline CDR1 is SQVTM and CDR2 ANQGSEA. The CDR3 covers 14 residues. The CDR3 loop reads CSVPLGGVGYGYTF. CDR3 nucleotides: TGCAGCGTTCCTTTAGGGGGGGTAGGCTATGGCTACACCTTC.

This chain joins TRBV20-1 and TRBJ1-1; maybe TRBD1 (6 bases). V lost 6 bases to trimming and J lost 4 bases, with 9 bases between them. CDR1 and CDR2 (germline): DFQATT, SNEGSKA (reference sequence). The CDR3 is made up of 11 amino acids. CDR3 sequence: CSAMDSTEAFF. In nucleotides, the CDR3 is TGCAGTGCCATGGACAGCACTGAAGCTTTCTTT.

The chain couples TRBV18 to TRBJ2-1; 10 nucleotides agree with TRBD2. The germline V gene encodes CDR1 KGHSH and CDR2 LQKENI. V shed 2 bases and J 10 bases; nucleotides not matched to a gene: 8. The CDR3 spans 15 residues. The CDR3 DNA follows: TGTGCCAGCTCACCAGGATTAGCGGGAGGATGGGAGCAGTTCTTC. Protein product: CASSPGLAGGWEQFF.

This clonotype has a single count. A much larger clone sits a single nucleotide away, making a read error possible. This chain connects TRBV20-1 to TRBJ1-6, with 8 nucleotides matching TRBD1. Germline V gene lookup returns CDR1 DFQATT and CDR2 SNEGSKA (reference sequence). The junction had 8 bases not matched to a gene; V was cut back by 6 bases and J by 10 bases. This CDR3 is built from 13 residues. The CDR3, as DNA: TGCAGTGCCACGGACAGGGCGGGATCACCCCTCCACTTT. This translates into CSATDRAGSPLHF.

J is TRBJ2-2 and V is TRBV20-1, with 7 nucleotides matching TRBD1. This CDR3 contains 15 residues. Trimming took 6 bases from V and 1 from J; bases not matched to a gene: 8. Germline V CDR1 and CDR2: DFQATT, SNEGSKA (reference sequence). CDR3 amino acids: CSAPRDSQNTGELFF. The CDR3 coding sequence is TGCAGTGCCCCCCGGGACAGTCAGAACACCGGGGAGCTGTTTTTT.

Worth noting for this clonotype: The junction does not match germline at one end; this may be a read error. The genes are TRBV7-6 and TRBJ2-7, with 10 bases fitting TRBD2. Germline V gene data show CDR1 as SGHVS and CDR2 as FNYEAQ. This CDR3 has 16 residues. CDR3 protein: CACSPPEASGSNWQYF. The DNA of the CDR3 is TGTGCCTGCAGCCCCCCCGAAGCTAGCGGGAGTAATTGGCAGTACTTC. The full variable domain, its missing parts supplied by reference TRBV7-6 and TRBJ2-7, is GAGVSQSPRYKVTKRGQDVALRCDPISGHVSLYWYRQALGQGPEFLTYFNYEAQQDKSGLPNDRFSAERPEGSISTLTIQRTEQRDSAMYRCACSPPEASGSNWQYFGPGTRLTVT.

V gene TRBV5-5 combines with J gene TRBJ1-4; TRBD1 matches at 7 bases. CDR3 size: 20 residues. CDR1 and CDR2 (germline): SGHKS, YYEKEE (reference sequence). Trimming cost V 4 bases and J 2 bases; bases outside gene matches: 20. CDR3 in DNA: TGTGCCAGCAGCCGGACCGGTCGTGAGGGGGCCCCTGGGACTAATGAAAAACTGTTTTTT. Its protein product is CASSRTGREGAPGTNEKLFF. Combining the CDR3 with reference TRBV5-5 and TRBJ1-4 gives the whole variable domain DAGVTQSPTHLIKTRGQQVTLRCSPISGHKSVSWYQQVLGQGPQFIFQYYEKEERGRGNFPDRFSARQFPNYSSELNVNALLLGDSALYLCASSRTGREGAPGTNEKLFFGSGTQLSVL.

This sequence joins TRBV20-1 and TRBJ2-7; TRBD1 is a possible D gene (5 bases). This CDR3 region has 14 residues. Germline lookup yields CDR1 DFQATT and CDR2 SNEGSKA (reference sequence). V dropped 1 base and J dropped 2 bases, with 12 bases sitting between them. The CDR3, as DNA: TGCAGTGCTAGAGGGCCTGACAGCACCTACGAGCAGTACTTC. It codes for CSARGPDSTYEQYF.